The sample holds a few counts of the clone carrying this T cell receptor beta chain. Its cognate antigen is unknown. The sample comes from a study of cytomegalovirus exposure and HLA in healthy donors. Notes on the study in general: A later analysis by the authors found several of the most significant clusters apparently linked to common viral pathogens. Sequencing likely caused a cluster of highly shared sequence variants. A few of the chains that were CMV-associated were confirmed in vitro to be specific for CMV antigens. Most TCR sequences showed up rarely, but some public TCRs showed up in many donors.

The PCR was carried out with 60 Vbeta primers and 13 Jbeta primers. Sequencing was performed with immunoSEQ multiplex PCR; in TCRdb, only in-frame clones are kept and a portion is missing. The table lists about 140,000 clones, 70% to 75% of them singletons, with approximately 1.6% in the top ten. The CDR3 loop spans 10 amino acids. CDR1 and CDR2 from the germline V gene are DFQATT and SNEGSKA (reference sequence). V lost 6 bases to trimming and J lost 13 bases, with 15 bases between them. The source of this sequence is a woman aged 25 to 39 in good health and CMV-seronegative. Sequencing input: PBMCs. The chain has TRBV20-1 and TRBJ1-2, with D perhaps matching TRBD1 (6 bases). In DNA, the CDR3 is TGCAGTGCGTGGACAGCTAGCTGCACCTTC. Its translation: CSAWTASCTF.